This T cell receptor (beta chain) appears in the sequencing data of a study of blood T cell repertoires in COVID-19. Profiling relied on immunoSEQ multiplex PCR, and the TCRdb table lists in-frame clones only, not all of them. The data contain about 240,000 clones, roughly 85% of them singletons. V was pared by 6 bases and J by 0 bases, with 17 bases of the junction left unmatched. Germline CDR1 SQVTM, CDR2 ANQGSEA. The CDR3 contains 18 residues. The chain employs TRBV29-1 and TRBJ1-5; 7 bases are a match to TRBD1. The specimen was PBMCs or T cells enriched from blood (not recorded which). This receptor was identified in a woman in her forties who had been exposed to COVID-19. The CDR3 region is CSVDIAQDRNYSNQPQHF. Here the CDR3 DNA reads TGCAGCGTCGATATAGCCCAGGACAGGAATTATAGCAATCAGCCCCAGCATTTT.